Reported below is one T cell receptor (beta chain). Its antigen is unknown. Trimming took off 0 bases at V and 1 base at J, with 7 bases between the two ends. Germline loops: CDR1 SGHRS, CDR2 YFSETQ. The CDR3 contains 14 residues. Isolation per sample recovered at least 6 million PBMCs. Through a sample-barcoded 5' primer and a J-beta primer mix, a second PCR was run for about 6 to 12 cycles. TCRdb re-called the 5' RACE reads through MiXCR, storing one row per CDR3 protein. Of about 620,000 distinct CDR3 sequences listed, roughly 21% are singletons. The sample belongs to a study of blood T cells in healthy people across ages. Study results and caveats: Conclusively comparing naive with antigen-experienced cells was impossible with unsorted PBMCs.

This TCR was recovered from a man in his sixties or seventies in good health. V usage is TRBV5-1 and J usage is TRBJ2-5; no firm D call. The sample was blood. The CDR3 protein is CASSLVASQETQYF. The CDR3 bases are TGCGCCAGCAGCTTGGTGGCTAGCCAAGAGACCCAGTACTTC.